These T cell receptor beta chains were read from a single sample in a study of regulatory T cells in long-lasting Graves disease. TCRdb called the multiplex PCR reads again in MiXCR, with one record for every CDR3 protein. The sample carries hundreds of thousands of distinct CDR3 sequences, roughly 14% recorded once. The same specimen was also included in a second study, on T cells in Graves' hyperthyroidism and ophthalmopathy.

The sequenced sample was peripheral blood mononuclear cells (PBMCs), obtained at new diagnosis, from a patient treated with antithyroid drugs. These receptors all come from a man aged 25 to 40 with Graves disease. Each CDR3 is given with its conserved first and last residue. The order of the fields is CDR3 protein, CDR3 DNA, clone size, J gene, V gene, D gene. D genes are given only for firm matches. A row's size may be missing; if present it is once, few, many or a size class.

CDR3 protein: CASSLTIVPDTQYF
CDR3 DNA: TGCGCCAGCAGCTTGACTATCGTCCCTGATACGCAGTATTTT
clone size: few
J gene: TRBJ2-3
V gene: TRBV5-1
D gene: .

CDR3 protein: CSAQAGTGGLDTQYF
CDR3 DNA: TGCAGCGCTCAAGCCGGGACAGGCGGCTTGGATACGCAGTATTTT
clone size: many
J gene: TRBJ2-3
V gene: TRBV29-1
D gene: TRBD1

CDR3 protein: CASSPQAGESYEQYF
CDR3 DNA: TGTGCCAGCAGCCCCCAAGCGGGAGAATCCTACGAGCAGTACTTC
clone size: once
J gene: TRBJ2-7
V gene: TRBV11-3
D gene: TRBD2

CDR3 protein: CASSSKYNSPLHF
CDR3 DNA: TGTGCCAGCAGTTCGAAATATAATTCACCCCTCCACTTT
clone size: .
J gene: TRBJ1-6
V gene: TRBV6-2/TRBV6-3
D gene: .

CDR3 protein: CASSPPGVLANEQFF
CDR3 DNA: TGTGCCAGCAGCCCCCCGGGAGTCCTAGCAAATGAGCAGTTCTTC
clone size: many
J gene: TRBJ2-1
V gene: TRBV14
D gene: .

CDR3 protein: CASSLGPSGGAPTDTQYF
CDR3 DNA: TGTGCCAGCAGCTTAGGTCCTAGCGGGGGGGCCCCCACAGATACGCAGTATTTT
clone size: .
J gene: TRBJ2-3
V gene: TRBV7-8
D gene: TRBD2

CDR3 protein: CASSRSGSETQYF
CDR3 DNA: TGTGCCAGCAGCCGCAGCGGGAGCGAGACCCAGTACTTC
clone size: many
J gene: TRBJ2-5
V gene: TRBV11-2
D gene: TRBD2

CDR3 protein: CASSQPGAGAGKTQYF
CDR3 DNA: TGTGCCAGCAGCCAACCGGGCGCGGGAGCGGGGAAGACCCAGTACTTC
clone size: .
J gene: TRBJ2-5
V gene: TRBV14
D gene: TRBD2

CDR3 protein: CASSPPRYGYTF
CDR3 DNA: TGTGCCAGCTCACCACCCCGCTATGGCTACACCTTC
clone size: .
J gene: TRBJ1-2
V gene: TRBV18
D gene: .

CDR3 protein: CASSQDGGGGNYGYTF
CDR3 DNA: TGTGCCAGCAGCCAAGATGGCGGCGGCGGTAACTATGGCTACACCTTC
clone size: many
J gene: TRBJ1-2
V gene: TRBV3-1
D gene: .

CDR3 protein: CAITGGSADTQYF
CDR3 DNA: TGTGCCATCACGGGCGGGAGTGCAGATACGCAGTATTTT
clone size: many
J gene: TRBJ2-3
V gene: TRBV10-3
D gene: TRBD2

CDR3 protein: CASSLDWQSYEQYF
CDR3 DNA: TGTGCCAGCAGCTTAGATTGGCAGTCCTACGAGCAGTACTTC
clone size: many
J gene: TRBJ2-7
V gene: TRBV11-2
D gene: .

CDR3 protein: CASSIDPNQPQHF
CDR3 DNA: TGTGCCAGTAGTATAGACCCAAATCAGCCCCAGCATTTT
clone size: .
J gene: TRBJ1-5
V gene: TRBV19
D gene: .

CDR3 protein: CAWGVNTGELFF
CDR3 DNA: TGTGCCTGGGGGGTGAACACCGGGGAGCTGTTTTTT
clone size: .
J gene: TRBJ2-2
V gene: TRBV30
D gene: .

CDR3 protein: CASSSLLAERAYEQYF
CDR3 DNA: TGTGCCAGCAGTTCACTACTAGCGGAAAGGGCCTACGAGCAGTACTTC
clone size: many
J gene: TRBJ2-7
V gene: TRBV27
D gene: TRBD2

CDR3 protein: CASSVERQIYGYTF
CDR3 DNA: TGTGCCAGCAGCGTAGAGAGGCAGATCTATGGCTACACCTTC
clone size: .
J gene: TRBJ1-2
V gene: TRBV9
D gene: .

CDR3 protein: CASSTPQGGYTF
CDR3 DNA: TGCGCCAGCAGCACTCCTCAGGGTGGCTACACCTTC
clone size: many
J gene: TRBJ1-2
V gene: TRBV5-1
D gene: .

CDR3 protein: CSARMVPEAFF
CDR3 DNA: TGCAGTGCTAGGATGGTCCCTGAAGCTTTCTTT
clone size: many
J gene: TRBJ1-1
V gene: TRBV20-1
D gene: .

CDR3 protein: CASSLSRGGHEQFF
CDR3 DNA: TGTGCCAGCAGCTTATCCCGGGGTGGCCATGAGCAGTTCTTC
clone size: many
J gene: TRBJ2-1
V gene: TRBV7-9
D gene: .

CDR3 protein: CASSGNIGMKQFF
CDR3 DNA: TGTGCTAGCAGCGGGAACATAGGAATGAAGCAGTTCTTC
clone size: few
J gene: TRBJ2-1
V gene: TRBV7-7
D gene: TRBD2

CDR3 protein: CASSQDLFSTDTQYF
CDR3 DNA: TGTGCCAGCAGTCAGGACTTATTTAGCACAGATACGCAGTATTTT
clone size: many
J gene: TRBJ2-3
V gene: TRBV14
D gene: .

CDR3 protein: CASRTPSVATDTQYF
CDR3 DNA: TGTGCCAGCAGGACGCCTAGCGTAGCGACAGATACGCAGTATTTT
clone size: few
J gene: TRBJ2-3
V gene: TRBV12-3/TRBV12-4
D gene: .

CDR3 protein: CATSDSAGLQETQYF
CDR3 DNA: TGTGCCACCAGTGATTCGGCAGGGCTCCAAGAGACCCAGTACTTC
clone size: many
J gene: TRBJ2-5
V gene: TRBV24-1
D gene: .

CDR3 protein: CASSPGRPRHEQYF
CDR3 DNA: TGTGCCAGCTCACCAGGCAGGCCAAGGCACGAGCAGTACTTC
clone size: few
J gene: TRBJ2-7
V gene: TRBV18
D gene: .

CDR3 protein: CASGTAGEETQYF
CDR3 DNA: TGTGCCTCGGGGACGGCCGGTGAGGAGACCCAGTACTTC
clone size: many
J gene: TRBJ2-5
V gene: TRBV7-9
D gene: .

CDR3 protein: CATHSGLEAFF
CDR3 DNA: TGTGCCACCCACAGTGGCCTTGAAGCTTTCTTT
clone size: .
J gene: TRBJ1-1
V gene: TRBV27
D gene: .

CDR3 protein: CATTGTETQYF
CDR3 DNA: TGTGCCACCACCGGGACCGAGACCCAGTACTTC
clone size: many
J gene: TRBJ2-5
V gene: TRBV6-1
D gene: .

CDR3 protein: CAITVRGNEQFF
CDR3 DNA: TGTGCCATCACTGTCAGGGGAAATGAGCAGTTCTTC
clone size: many
J gene: TRBJ2-1
V gene: TRBV10-3
D gene: .

CDR3 protein: CASRQGSTDTQYF
CDR3 DNA: TGCGCCAGCAGACAGGGCTCCACAGATACGCAGTATTTT
clone size: many
J gene: TRBJ2-3
V gene: TRBV10-1
D gene: .

CDR3 protein: CSVQGAPNTEAFF
CDR3 DNA: TGCAGCGTCCAGGGGGCCCCGAACACTGAAGCTTTCTTT
clone size: many
J gene: TRBJ1-1
V gene: TRBV29-1
D gene: TRBD1

CDR3 protein: CASSRSGARIDEQFF
CDR3 DNA: TGTGCCAGCTCACGCTCGGGAGCTAGGATAGATGAGCAGTTCTTC
clone size: many
J gene: TRBJ2-1
V gene: TRBV18
D gene: .

CDR3 protein: CASSFGGQGALETQYF
CDR3 DNA: TGTGCCAGCAGCTTTGGGGGACAGGGGGCGCTGGAGACCCAGTACTTC
clone size: few
J gene: TRBJ2-5
V gene: TRBV7-9
D gene: TRBD1

CDR3 protein: CASNKLRGSNQPQHF
CDR3 DNA: TGTGCCAGCAACAAACTAAGGGGAAGCAATCAGCCCCAGCATTTT
clone size: .
J gene: TRBJ1-5
V gene: TRBV28
D gene: .

CDR3 protein: CASSFGSSGHHNEQFF
CDR3 DNA: TGTGCCAGCAGTTTTGGGAGTAGCGGACACCACAATGAGCAGTTCTTC
clone size: many
J gene: TRBJ2-1
V gene: TRBV12-3/TRBV12-4
D gene: .

CDR3 protein: CASSLDPGRVEEQYF
CDR3 DNA: TGTGCCAGCAGCTTAGATCCAGGCAGGGTCGAAGAGCAGTACTTC
clone size: many
J gene: TRBJ2-7
V gene: TRBV11-2
D gene: .

CDR3 protein: CASSVDRRTPYGYTF
CDR3 DNA: TGTGCCAGCAGCGTAGACAGGCGAACTCCCTATGGCTACACCTTC
clone size: few
J gene: TRBJ1-2
V gene: TRBV9
D gene: .

CDR3 protein: CASSLPFFGELFF
CDR3 DNA: TGCGCCAGCAGCCTCCCTTTTTTCGGGGAGCTGTTTTTT
clone size: .
J gene: TRBJ2-2
V gene: TRBV4-1
D gene: .

CDR3 protein: CASSRAGSNEQFF
CDR3 DNA: TGTGCCAGCAGCCGCGCGGGGAGCAATGAGCAGTTCTTC
clone size: .
J gene: TRBJ2-1
V gene: TRBV7-2
D gene: .

CDR3 protein: CASSWLRGGTDTQYF
CDR3 DNA: TGTGCCAGCAGTTGGCTCCGGGGGGGCACAGATACGCAGTATTTT
clone size: .
J gene: TRBJ2-3
V gene: TRBV12-3/TRBV12-4
D gene: TRBD2

CDR3 protein: CASSFERLVSPQETQYF
CDR3 DNA: TGCGCCAGCAGCTTCGAAAGACTAGTCTCCCCCCAAGAGACCCAGTACTTC
clone size: .
J gene: TRBJ2-5
V gene: TRBV5-1
D gene: .

CDR3 protein: CASSLLLATNEQFF
CDR3 DNA: TGTGCCAGCAGTTTACTACTAGCGACGAATGAGCAGTTCTTC
clone size: many
J gene: TRBJ2-1
V gene: TRBV28
D gene: TRBD2

CDR3 protein: CASSLARSFYNEQFF
CDR3 DNA: TGTGCCAGCAGTTTGGCTCGGTCTTTCTACAATGAGCAGTTCTTC
clone size: few
J gene: TRBJ2-1
V gene: TRBV27
D gene: .

CDR3 protein: CATSDYSYGYTF
CDR3 DNA: TGTGCCACCAGTGACTACAGTTATGGCTACACCTTC
clone size: many
J gene: TRBJ1-2
V gene: TRBV24-1
D gene: .